This T cell receptor beta chain was identified in a study of T-cell memory formation after mild COVID-19. TCR alpha and TCR beta cDNA libraries with sample barcodes and UMIs came from 5'RACE using constant-segment primers. TCRdb ran MiXCR on the 5' RACE reads and lists one entry per CDR3 protein. Among 470,000 or so distinct CDR3 sequences listed, 18% were seen once. This clonotype was picked up a small number of times. Its antigen is as yet unknown. V dropped 5 bases and J dropped 0 bases, with 14 bases sitting between them. The V gene's germline CDR1 is MNHEY and CDR2 SVGAGI. The CDR3 is 15 amino acids. Whole-study results and caveats: Researchers report contracting CD4+ clones mostly in CM and EM, with CD8+ clones in EMRA. Detection of some responders pre-infection suggested pre-existing cross-reactive memory T cells participated.

The sample consisted of PBMCs or a T cell subset sorted from them (not recorded which). V gene TRBV6-5 combines with J gene TRBJ2-7; D may correspond to TRBD1 or TRBD2 (6 bases each). The TCR sequence derives from a young man who had mild COVID-19 (a few samples of this study predate the infection). Cell type and time point are not known. CDR3 in DNA: TGTGCCAGCAGTCCCGGGGGCGAGAGCTCCTACGAGCAGTACTTC. This gives the protein CASSPGGESSYEQYF.